This entry is about one T cell receptor beta chain. No antigen is known for it. The germline V and J ends were trimmed by 7 bases and 1 base, with 12 bases remaining between them. The CDR3 runs 14 residues. Per the germline V gene, CDR1 is LNHDA and CDR2 is SQIVND (reference sequence). This sample was taken from a study of blood T cells in healthy people across ages. The use of a sample-barcoded 5' primer and a J-beta primer mix characterized a second PCR of about 7 to 12 cycles. From each sample, at least 2.5 million paired-end reads containing CDR3 were obtained. TCRdb re-derived calls from the 5' RACE reads in MiXCR, one entry per CDR3 protein. The repertoire includes hundreds of thousands of distinct CDR3 sequences, about 36% of them detected once, and 10% to 15% sits in the top ten. Broader study findings: When set beside aged donors, long-lived donors presented more naive CD4+ cells and higher diversity. Researchers said unsorted PBMCs prevented a conclusive naive versus antigen-experienced comparison.

The TCR sequence derives from a man aged 18 to 29 in good health. This chain connects TRBV19 to TRBJ2-3, with D hard to call. The material sequenced was blood. Here the CDR3 reads CASKVEPRTDTQYF. CDR3 DNA: TGTGCCAGTAAAGTGGAACCGCGCACAGATACGCAGTATTTT. The full variable domain, rest sourced from reference TRBV19 and TRBJ2-3, is DGGITQSPKYLFRKEGQNVTLSCEQNLNHDAMYWYRQDPGQGLRLIYYSQIVNDFQKGDIAEGYSVSREKKESFPLTVTSAQKNPTAFYLCASKVEPRTDTQYFGPGTRLTVL.